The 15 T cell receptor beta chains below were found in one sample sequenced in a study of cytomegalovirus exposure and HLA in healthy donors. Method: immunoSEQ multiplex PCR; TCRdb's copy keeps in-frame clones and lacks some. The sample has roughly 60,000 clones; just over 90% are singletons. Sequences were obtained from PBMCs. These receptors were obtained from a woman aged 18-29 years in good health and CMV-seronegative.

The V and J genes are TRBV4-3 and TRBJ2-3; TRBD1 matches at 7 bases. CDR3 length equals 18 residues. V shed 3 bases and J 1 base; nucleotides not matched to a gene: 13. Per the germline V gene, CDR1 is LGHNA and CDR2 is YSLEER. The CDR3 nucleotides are TGCGCCAGCAGCCAGGGATTACTAGGGGGCCCTGGCACAGATACGCAGTATTTT. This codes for CASSQGLLGGPGTDTQYF.

The CDR3 region has the DNA TGTGCCAGCAGTGAACAACTAGCTTACAATGAGCAGTTCTTC. Its translation: CASSEQLAYNEQFF. The chain is built from TRBV25-1 and TRBJ2-1; D may be TRBD2 (6 bases). CDR3 length: 14 amino acids. Germline lookup yields CDR1 MGHDK and CDR2 SYGVNS. V was clipped by 2 bases and J by 4 bases, with 9 bases between them. The full variable domain, with the rest looked up from reference TRBV25-1 and TRBJ2-1, is EADIYQTPRYLVIGTGKKITLECSQTMGHDKMYWYQQDPGMELHLIHYSYGVNSTEKGDLSSESTVSRIRTEHFPLTLESARPSHTSQYLCASSEQLAYNEQFFGPGTRLTVL.

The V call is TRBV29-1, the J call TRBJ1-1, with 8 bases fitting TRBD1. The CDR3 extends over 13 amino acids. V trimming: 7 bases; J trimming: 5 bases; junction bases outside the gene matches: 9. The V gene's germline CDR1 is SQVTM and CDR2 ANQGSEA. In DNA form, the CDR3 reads TGCAGCGCCCTCAGGGGGCCGGGGACTGAAGCTTTCTTT. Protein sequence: CSALRGPGTEAFF.

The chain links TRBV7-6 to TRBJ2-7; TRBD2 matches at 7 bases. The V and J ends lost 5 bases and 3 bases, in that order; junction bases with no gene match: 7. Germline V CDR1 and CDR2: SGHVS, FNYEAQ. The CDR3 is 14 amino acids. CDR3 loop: CASSVGRGDYEQYF. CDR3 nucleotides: TGTGCCAGCAGCGTGGGACGGGGGGACTACGAGCAGTACTTC.

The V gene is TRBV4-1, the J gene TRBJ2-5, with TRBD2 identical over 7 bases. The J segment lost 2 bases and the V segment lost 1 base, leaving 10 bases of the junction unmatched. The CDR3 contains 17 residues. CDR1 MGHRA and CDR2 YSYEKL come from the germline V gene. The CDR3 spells CASSQVYGAGNQETQYF. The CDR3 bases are TGCGCCAGCAGCCAAGTTTATGGAGCGGGGAATCAAGAGACCCAGTACTTC.

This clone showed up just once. CDR3 region: CAISESRDRAGGYTF. The CDR3 DNA is TGTGCCATCAGTGAGTCGAGGGACAGGGCCGGTGGCTACACCTTC. V is TRBV10-3 and J is TRBJ1-2; 9 nucleotides match TRBD1. The CDR3 runs 15 residues. The junction had 6 bases not matched to a gene; V was cut back by 0 bases and J by 7 bases. Germline lookup yields CDR1 ENHRY and CDR2 SYGVKD.

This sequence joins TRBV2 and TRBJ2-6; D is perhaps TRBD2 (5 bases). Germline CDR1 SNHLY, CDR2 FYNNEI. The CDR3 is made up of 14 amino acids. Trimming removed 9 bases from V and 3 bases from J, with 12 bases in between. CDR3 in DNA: TGTGCCAGTCTCTGGGCGGGTGGGGCCAACGTCCTGACTTTC. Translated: CASLWAGGANVLTF.

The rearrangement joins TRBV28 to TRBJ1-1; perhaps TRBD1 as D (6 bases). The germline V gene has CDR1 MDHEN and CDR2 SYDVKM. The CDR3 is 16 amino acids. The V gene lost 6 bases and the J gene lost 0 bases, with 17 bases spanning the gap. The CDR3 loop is CASSRGALRMNTEAFF. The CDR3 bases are TGTGCCAGCAGCCGGGGGGCATTACGGATGAACACTGAAGCTTTCTTT.

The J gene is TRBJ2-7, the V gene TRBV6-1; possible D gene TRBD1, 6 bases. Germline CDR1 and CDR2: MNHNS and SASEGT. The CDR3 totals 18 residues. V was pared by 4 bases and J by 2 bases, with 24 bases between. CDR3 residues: CASSVILPWGQKTYEQYF. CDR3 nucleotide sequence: TGTGCCAGCAGTGTTATCCTTCCGTGGGGGCAAAAAACCTACGAGCAGTACTTC.

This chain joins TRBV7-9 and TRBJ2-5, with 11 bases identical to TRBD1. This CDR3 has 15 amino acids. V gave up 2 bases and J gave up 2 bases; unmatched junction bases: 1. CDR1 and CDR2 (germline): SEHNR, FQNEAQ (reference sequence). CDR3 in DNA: TGTGCCAGCAGCTTATGGGACAGGGGGCAAGAGACCCAGTACTTC. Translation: CASSLWDRGQETQYF.

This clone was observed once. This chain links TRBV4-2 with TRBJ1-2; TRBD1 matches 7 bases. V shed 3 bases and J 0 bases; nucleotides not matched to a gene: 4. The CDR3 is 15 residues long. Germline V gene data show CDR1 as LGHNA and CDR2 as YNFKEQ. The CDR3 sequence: CASSHLQGTNYGYTF. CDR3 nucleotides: TGTGCCAGCAGCCATCTACAGGGGACTAACTATGGCTACACCTTC.

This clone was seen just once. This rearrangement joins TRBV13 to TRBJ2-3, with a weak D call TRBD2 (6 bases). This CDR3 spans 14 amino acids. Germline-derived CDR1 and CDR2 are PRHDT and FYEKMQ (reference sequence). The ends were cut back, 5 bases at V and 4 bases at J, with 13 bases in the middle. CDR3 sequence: CASSLGGGADTQYF. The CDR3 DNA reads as TGTGCCAGCAGCCTCGGGGGTGGGGCAGATACGCAGTATTTT.

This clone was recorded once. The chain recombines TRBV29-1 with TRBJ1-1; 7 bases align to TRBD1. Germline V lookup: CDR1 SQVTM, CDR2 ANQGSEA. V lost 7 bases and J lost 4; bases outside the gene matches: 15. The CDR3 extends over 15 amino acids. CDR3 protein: CSATGTNRGITEAFF. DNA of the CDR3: TGCAGCGCCACTGGGACGAACAGGGGAATCACTGAAGCTTTCTTT.

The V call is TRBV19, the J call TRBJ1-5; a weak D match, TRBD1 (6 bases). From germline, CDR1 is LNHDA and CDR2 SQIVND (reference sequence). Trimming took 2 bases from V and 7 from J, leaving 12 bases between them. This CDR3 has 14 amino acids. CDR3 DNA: TGTGCCAGTAGTATACAGGGGCCCCGGCAGCCCCAGCATTTT. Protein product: CASSIQGPRQPQHF.

The CDR3, as DNA: TGTGCCAGCAGTTCCCAATCCGACAGGGGACATGACGAGCAGTACTTC. Translated, it gives CASSSQSDRGHDEQYF. This chain uses TRBV28 with TRBJ2-7; 8 bases map to TRBD1. Germline V gene sequence: CDR1 MDHEN, CDR2 SYDVKM. The CDR3 is 16 residues long. J lost 5 bases, V lost 4 bases, and 13 bases had no gene match.